The present entry profiles one T cell receptor (beta chain) with its context. This sample is drawn from a study of blood T cell repertoires in COVID-19. Produced via immunoSEQ multiplex PCR; TCRdb's table is partial and in-frame only. This table has about 130,000 clones, around 81% appearing once. The length of the CDR3 is 13 residues. The V and J ends lost 6 bases and 8 bases respectively, with 16 bases between them. Per the germline V gene, CDR1 is SQVTM and CDR2 is ANQGSEA. The sequence derives from a woman between 50 and 59 years old with acute or convalescent COVID-19. The specimen sequenced was peripheral blood. The rearrangement links TRBV29-1 to TRBJ1-4; D is ambiguous. CDR3 DNA: TGCAGCGTGGTACAGTCGGGGAGAGAAAAACTGTTTTTT. Protein product: CSVVQSGREKLFF.